The TCR beta chain under discussion was sequenced for a study of blood T cells in healthy people across ages. This clonotype was recorded at least ten times. Its antigen remains unknown. The study, taken as a whole, reports: Per million T cells, TCR beta diversity dropped roughly linearly as age increased. TCR beta diversity correlated strongly with naive T cell percentage. Long-lived and aged donors differed, with more naive CD4+ cells and higher diversity in the long-lived.

The CDR3 length is 14 residues. V dropped 4 bases and J dropped 5; count of bases not matched to a gene: 5. Primed by a sample-barcoded 5' primer and a J-beta primer mix, a second PCR proceeded for 7 to 11 cycles. TCRdb called the 5' RACE reads again in MiXCR, with one record for every CDR3 protein. The table shows about 600,000 distinct CDR3 sequences, with 40% to 55% occurring only once. V is TRBV12-3 or TRBV12-4 and J is TRBJ2-7; 10 nucleotides agree with TRBD2. This receptor was identified in an elderly man in good health. Material for sequencing was blood. The CDR3 nucleotides are TGTGCCAGCAGTTCCCTAGCGGGGGCTAACGAGCAGTACTTC. The encoded protein is CASSSLAGANEQYF.